This T cell receptor beta chain was documented in a study of shared clonotypes between healthy human individuals. Assay: immunoSEQ multiplex PCR; the TCRdb copy retains only in-frame clones and omits some. The table has 850,000 to 1,200,000 clones, 70% to 80% seen once; the top ten hold around 1.5%. The germline gives CDR1 MNHEY, CDR2 SVGAGI. The CDR3 is 14 amino acids. Trimming pared 4 bases from V and 5 bases from J, leaving 14 bases between. The specimen was memory CD4+ T cells sorted from blood. The subset was: CD45RA-negative fraction. The rearrangement links TRBV6-5 to TRBJ2-5; tentatively, D is TRBD2 (5 bases). The TCR was taken from a man between 18 and 29 years old in good health. CDR3 protein: CASSLTGYGETQYF. The CDR3 DNA sequence: TGTGCCAGCAGTTTGACGGGATATGGGGAGACCCAGTACTTC.